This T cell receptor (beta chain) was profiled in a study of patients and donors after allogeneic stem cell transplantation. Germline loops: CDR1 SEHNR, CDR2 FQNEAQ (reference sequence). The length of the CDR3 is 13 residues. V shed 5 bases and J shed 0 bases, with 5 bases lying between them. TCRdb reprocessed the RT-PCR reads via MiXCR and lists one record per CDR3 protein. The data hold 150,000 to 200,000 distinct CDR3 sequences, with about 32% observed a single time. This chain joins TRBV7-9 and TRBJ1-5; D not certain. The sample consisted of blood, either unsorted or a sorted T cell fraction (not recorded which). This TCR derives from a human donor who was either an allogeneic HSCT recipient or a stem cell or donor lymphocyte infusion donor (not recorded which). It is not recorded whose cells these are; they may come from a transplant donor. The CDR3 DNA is TGTGCCAGCAGCCCGCATAGCAATCAGCCCCAGCATTTT. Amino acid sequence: CASSPHSNQPQHF.